The subject of this entry is one TCR beta chain. What it binds is not known. The sample comes from a study of radiation and T cells in renal cell carcinoma. Across the whole study: Nephrectomy followed 15 Gy stereotactic body radiation by 4 weeks. The study, taken as a whole, reports: Top tumor clonotypes rose in blood 2 weeks post-radiation, then contracted. No pretreatment tumor biopsies were available for baseline clonotypes.

CDR3 length: 14 amino acids. Trimming took off 0 bases at V and 8 bases at J, with 11 bases between the two ends. The V gene's germline CDR1 is GTSNPN and CDR2 SVGIG (reference sequence). Produced via immunoSEQ multiplex PCR; TCRdb's table is partial and in-frame only. The data show 50,000 to 75,000 clones, over 70% seen once. As to time point: baseline pretreatment blood. Indicated treatment: 15 Gy SBRT to primary tumor, nephrectomy 4 weeks later. The sequence derives from a man in his fifties or sixties with renal cell carcinoma. V gene TRBV30 combines with J gene TRBJ1-6; D gene unclear. Source: blood, taken from a patient whose treatment included radiotherapy and nephrectomy. CDR3 loop: CAWSVEAADSPLHF. The CDR3 DNA reads as TGTGCCTGGAGTGTAGAGGCAGCGGATTCACCCCTCCACTTT.